This T cell receptor (beta chain) was captured in a study of blood T cell repertoires in COVID-19. In the study overall: The United States, Italy and Spain supplied acute and convalescent COVID-19 samples. Sources were T cells, B-cell-depleted T cells, or PBMCs; the material itself was cDNA or gDNA.

Authors' analysis steps: Nucleated cell counts were estimated from reference gene primer amplification. Method: immunoSEQ multiplex PCR; TCRdb's copy keeps in-frame clones and lacks some. V, J and clone size derive from that table, while D and trimming were established from the DNA sequence. The sample includes about 170,000 clones, approximately 91% seen only once; the top ten take 4.5% to 5%. This CDR3 is built from 17 residues. The clonotype comes from a man in his late teens or twenties with COVID-19, enrolled during active disease. Sequenced sample: peripheral blood. V gene TRBV21-1 combines with J gene TRBJ2-2; whether TRBD1, the table's D call, matches the DNA was not checked. TRBV21-1 is a documented pseudogene. CDR3 bases: TGTGCCAGCAGCAAAGGTCGTCAGGGGGCGAACACCGGGGAGCTGTTTTTT. This sequence encodes CASSKGRQGANTGELFF.